Shown below are 20 T cell receptor beta chains from a single sample sequenced in a study of shared clonotypes between healthy human individuals. The table came from immunoSEQ multiplex PCR; TCRdb's copy has only in-frame clones and leaves some out. The sample gives hundreds of thousands of clones, roughly 95% of which show up once; about 0.12% is in the top ten. Selected positively for CCR7 and CD45RO-negative, naive CD8 cells excluded terminally differentiated effector memory CD45RA+ cells. The source material was naive CD8+ T cells sorted from blood. Receptor source: a woman in her 30s in good health.

The genes are TRBV28 and TRBJ1-3; D unresolved. V lost 2 bases to trimming and J lost 0 bases, with 8 bases between them. In germline, CDR1 is MDHEN, CDR2 SYDVKM. This CDR3 has 15 amino acids. The CDR3 DNA sequence: TGTGCCAGCAGTTTAGTAGGCAGCTCTGGAAACACCATATATTTT. It codes for CASSLVGSSGNTIYF.

The CDR3 DNA reads as TGCGCCAGCAGCATGGACAGGGGCCAGGGAAAGGAGCAGTTCTTC. This translates into CASSMDRGQGKEQFF. The V and J genes are TRBV5-1 and TRBJ2-1; 9 bases align to TRBD1. The trim removed 4 bases at V and 10 bases at J, leaving 12 bases unmatched. CDR3 size: 15 residues. CDR1 is SGHRS, CDR2 YFSETQ, per germline.

This chain links TRBV28 with TRBJ2-2, with TRBD1 identical over 9 bases. The junction had 5 bases not matched to a gene; V was cut back by 3 bases and J by 6 bases. Looked up from germline, CDR1 is MDHEN and CDR2 is SYDVKM. This CDR3 is built from 15 residues. The CDR3 loop reads CASSFRTGDSGELFF. In nucleotides, the CDR3 is TGTGCCAGCAGTTTCCGGACAGGGGATTCCGGGGAGCTGTTTTTT. The variable domain in full, completed from reference TRBV28 and TRBJ2-2, reads DVKVTQSSRYLVKRTGEKVFLECVQDMDHENMFWYRQDPGLGLRLIYFSYDVKMKEKGDIPEGYSVSREKKERFSLILESASTNQTSMYLCASSFRTGDSGELFFGEGSRLTVL.

The rearrangement joins TRBV5-4 to TRBJ1-2; no clear D gene. The CDR3 spans 16 residues. Looked up from germline, CDR1 is SGHNT and CDR2 is YYREEE (reference sequence). The V and J ends lost 6 bases and 0 bases respectively, with 18 bases between them. The CDR3 region has the DNA TGTGCCAGCAAGGTAGCAGCTCCAATTTCTAACTATGGCTACACCTTC. Translation: CASKVAAPISNYGYTF. Full variable domain (remainder filled in from reference TRBV5-4 and TRBJ1-2): ETGVTQSPTHLIKTRGQQVTLRCSSQSGHNTVSWYQQALGQGPQFIFQYYREEENGRGNFPPRFSGLQFPNYSSELNVNALELDDSALYLCASKVAAPISNYGYTFGSGTRLTVV.

The V gene is TRBV7-9, the J gene TRBJ2-7; 7 nucleotides line up with TRBD1. CDR1 and CDR2 (germline): SEHNR, FQNEAQ (reference sequence). The junction had 14 bases not matched to a gene; V was cut back by 5 bases and J by 4 bases. The CDR3 length is 16 residues. The CDR3 sequence is CASSRYRGEGAYEQYF. Here the CDR3 DNA reads TGTGCCAGCAGCCGCTACAGGGGCGAGGGGGCATACGAGCAGTACTTC.

This chain joins TRBV5-6 and TRBJ2-2; TRBD1 matches 9 bases. The germline V gene encodes CDR1 SGHDT and CDR2 YYEEEE. This CDR3 has 16 amino acids. J was trimmed by 5 bases and V by 3 bases; bases with no gene match: 8. CDR3 DNA sequence: TGTGCCAGCAGCTCCATACCCGGGACAGGGACCGGGGAGCTGTTTTTT. It specifies CASSSIPGTGTGELFF.

V gene TRBV9 combines with J gene TRBJ2-7, with TRBD1 matching 12 bases. The length of the CDR3 is 17 residues. From germline, CDR1 is SGDLS and CDR2 YYNGEE. V shed 2 bases and J 4 bases; nucleotides not matched to a gene: 10. The CDR3 DNA follows: TGTGCCAGCAGCGTCAACTCCGGGACAGGGGGCTCGTACGAGCAGTACTTC. The encoded protein is CASSVNSGTGGSYEQYF.

The chain couples TRBV29-1 to TRBJ2-1; D may be TRBD1 (6 bases). The germline CDR1 and CDR2 sequences are SQVTM and ANQGSEA. CDR3 length: 12 amino acids. Trimming removed 5 bases from V and 3 bases from J, with 8 bases in between. Here the CDR3 DNA reads TGCAGCGTTACAGGGTACTACAATGAGCAGTTCTTC. Amino acids: CSVTGYYNEQFF.

The J gene is TRBJ2-3, the V gene TRBV27; D is unresolved. Trimming stripped 5 bases from V and 3 bases from J, with 15 bases between. The CDR3 totals 15 residues. Germline V gene data show CDR1 as MNHEY and CDR2 as SMNVEV (reference sequence). The CDR3 nucleotides read TGTGCCAGCAGTGACCGAACGCCACAGACAGATACGCAGTATTTT. Translated, it gives CASSDRTPQTDTQYF.

This chain links TRBV2 with TRBJ2-2; TRBD1 aligns across 10 bases. Trimming removed 2 bases from V and 1 base from J; junction bases left unmatched: 7. This CDR3 spans 18 amino acids. CDR1 is SNHLY and CDR2 is FYNNEI in the germline V gene. The CDR3, as DNA: TGTGCCAGCAGTGAAACTTGGACAGGGGGACAGAACACCGGGGAGCTGTTTTTT. It yields the protein CASSETWTGGQNTGELFF. The whole variable domain, remainder taken from reference TRBV2 and TRBJ2-2, is EPEVTQTPSHQVTQMGQEVILRCVPISNHLYFYWYRQILGQKVEFLVSFYNNEISEKSEIFDDQFSVERPDGSNFTLKIRSTKLEDSAMYFCASSETWTGGQNTGELFFGEGSRLTVL.

The chain uses TRBV6-5 and TRBJ2-5, with a weak D call TRBD2 (5 bases). The CDR3 contains 15 residues. V was trimmed by 2 bases and J by 1 base, leaving 11 bases between them. Germline V gene sequence: CDR1 MNHEY, CDR2 SVGAGI. The CDR3 sequence: CASSYEGRVQETQYF. The CDR3 nucleotides are TGTGCCAGCAGTTACGAGGGTAGGGTCCAAGAGACCCAGTACTTC.

The rearrangement uses TRBV7-9 and TRBJ2-7, with D tentatively TRBD1 (6 bases). Germline V gives CDR1 SEHNR, CDR2 FQNEAQ (reference sequence). V was pared by 5 bases and J by 3 bases, with 14 bases between. The CDR3 is 14 residues long. Here the CDR3 DNA reads TGTGCCAGCAGCACACAGGGTCCAAGCTACGAGCAGTACTTC. As protein: CASSTQGPSYEQYF.

This clone was found a few times. The genes are TRBV11-2 and TRBJ1-1; TRBD1 is a possible D gene (5 bases). Germline-derived CDR1 and CDR2 are SGHAT and FQNNGV. The CDR3 is 13 amino acids. V shed 5 bases and J shed 3 bases, with 10 bases lying between them. The CDR3 bases are TGTGCCAGCAGCATCCTCAGGGACACTGAAGCTTTCTTT. It translates to CASSILRDTEAFF. The whole variable domain, filled in from reference TRBV11-2 and TRBJ1-1, reads EAGVAQSPRYKIIEKRQSVAFWCNPISGHATLYWYQQILGQGPKLLIQFQNNGVVDDSQLPKDRFSAERLKGVDSTLKIQPAKLEDSAVYLCASSILRDTEAFFGQGTRLTVV.

The chain recombines TRBV9 with TRBJ1-2; TRBD1 agrees at 8 bases. Looked up from germline, CDR1 is SGDLS and CDR2 is YYNGEE. Trimming at V came to 3 bases and at J to 3 bases, leaving 13 bases not matched to a gene. The CDR3 extends over 17 amino acids. The CDR3 sequence: CASSGRDRMRLDYGYTF. CDR3 in DNA: TGTGCCAGCAGCGGCCGGGACAGGATGAGGCTAGACTATGGCTACACCTTC.

As for this clone: The sample has other DNA sequences that encode this CDR3 too. The V and J genes are TRBV6-5 and TRBJ2-1; a possible D gene is TRBD2 (6 bases). In germline, CDR1 is MNHEY, CDR2 SVGAGI. The CDR3 sequence is 14 residues long. The V gene lost 4 bases and the J gene lost 0 bases, with 7 bases spanning the gap. CDR3 nucleotide sequence: TGTGCCAGCAGTTCCGGGGGCTCCTACAATGAGCAGTTCTTC. It encodes CASSSGGSYNEQFF.

This chain links TRBV7-9 with TRBJ2-7, with TRBD2 identical over 7 bases. The CDR3 has 13 amino acids. V trimming: 5 bases; J trimming: 3 bases; junction bases outside the gene matches: 4. Germline V gene lookup returns CDR1 SEHNR and CDR2 FQNEAQ (reference sequence). CDR3: CASSHGTIYEQYF. Here the CDR3 DNA reads TGTGCCAGCAGCCACGGGACTATCTACGAGCAGTACTTC.

J is TRBJ1-2 and V is TRBV7-9; D is unresolved. Germline loops: CDR1 SEHNR, CDR2 FQNEAQ (reference sequence). There are 13 residues in the CDR3. V was shortened by 1 base and J by 6 bases, with 9 bases between the two germline ends. DNA of the CDR3: TGTGCCAGCAGCTTAGGCCAATTGGATGGCTACACCTTC. Translated, it gives CASSLGQLDGYTF.

The rearrangement uses TRBV19 and TRBJ1-1; no clear D. V was pared by 7 bases and J by 3 bases, with 15 bases between. Looked up from germline, CDR1 is LNHDA and CDR2 is SQIVND (reference sequence). The CDR3 has 14 residues. CDR3 in amino acids: CASKRLGEDTEAFF. CDR3 DNA: TGTGCCAGTAAACGGTTGGGAGAAGACACTGAAGCTTTCTTT.

The chain couples TRBV5-1 to TRBJ2-1; 14 bases fit TRBD2. The germline V gene encodes CDR1 SGHRS and CDR2 YFSETQ. The CDR3 runs 14 residues. The V segment lost 4 bases and the J segment 10 bases; nucleotides outside the gene matches: 4. CDR3 DNA: TGCGCCAGCAGCATGGGACTAGCGGGAGACGAGCAGTTCTTC. It specifies CASSMGLAGDEQFF.

Comments on this clone: This same CDR3 is encoded by further DNA sequences in the sample. The gene calls are TRBV28 and TRBJ2-7; D assignment may be TRBD1 or TRBD2 (5 bases each). V was pared by 2 bases and J by 1 base, with 9 bases between. From germline, CDR1 is MDHEN and CDR2 SYDVKM. There are 14 residues in the CDR3. The CDR3 here is CASSLTGGSYEQYF. Written as DNA, the CDR3 is TGTGCCAGCAGTTTAACAGGAGGATCCTACGAGCAGTACTTC.